Listed below are T cell receptor beta chains from one sample, sequenced in a study of blood T cell repertoires in COVID-19. Data came from immunoSEQ multiplex PCR; TCRdb stores just in-frame clones and leaves some out. The data hold some 160,000 clones, with 65% to 90% observed a single time. Material for sequencing was peripheral blood. The origin of the receptors is a human donor in a cohort sampled during active COVID-19. Each CDR3 is given with its conserved first and last residue. A D gene is named only where the DNA matches it firmly. Size is stated for part of the rows, as once, few or many counts, or as a class when the clone is expanded.

J gene	clone size	V gene	D gene	CDR3 DNA	CDR3 protein
TRBJ1-3	.	TRBV28	TRBD1	TGTGCCAGCACCCGGACAGGGAGTGGAAACACCATATATTTT	CASTRTGSGNTIYF
TRBJ1-2	.	TRBV29-1	.	TGCAGCGTTGAAGATCGGGCGAGGGACTACACCTTC	CSVEDRARDYTF
TRBJ1-5	.	TRBV7-2	.	TGTGCCAGCAGCTTAGCGCCTCGGGGAAATCAGCCCCAGCATTTT	CASSLAPRGNQPQHF
TRBJ1-5	.	TRBV5-1	TRBD1	TGCGCCAGCAGCCCCGGGACAGGGGGCGGTCAGCCCCAGCATTTT	CASSPGTGGGQPQHF
TRBJ1-2	.	TRBV7-3	.	TGTGCCAGCAGCTTAATGGGGGGGAAGGACTATGGCTACACCTTC	CASSLMGGKDYGYTF
TRBJ1-2	.	TRBV4-1	.	TGCGCCAGCAGCCAAGGGCAGACTGAGAACTATGGCTACACCTTC	CASSQGQTENYGYTF
TRBJ2-5	.	TRBV9	.	TGTGCCAGCAGCGTCGGGGGAAGCGAGACCCAGTACTTC	CASSVGGSETQYF
TRBJ2-7	once	TRBV7-2	TRBD1	TGTGCCAGCAGCCTCGGGACAGGGGGCGGGTACGAGCAGTACTTC	CASSLGTGGGYEQYF
TRBJ2-3	.	TRBV7-2	.	TGTGCCAGCAGCATACAGTGGGGGGGGCCAGATACGCAGTATTTT	CASSIQWGGPDTQYF
TRBJ1-1	once	TRBV11-3	.	TGTGCCAGCAGCTTGGGTGGAGGATTACAAGCTTTCTTT	CASSLGGGLQAFF
TRBJ2-5	.	TRBV7-9	TRBD2	TGTGCCAGCAGCCGCGGGGGGCCGACAGAGACCCAGTACTTC	CASSRGGPTETQYF
TRBJ2-6	.	TRBV7-2	.	TGTGCCAGCAGCTTAGACCCAGGCCGCTCTGGGGCCAACGTCCTGACTTTC	CASSLDPGRSGANVLTF
TRBJ1-3	.	TRBV4-1	TRBD1	TGCGCCAGCAGCCAAGGTCTTCTCGGGACAGGGGAAGGTGGAAACACCATATATTTT	CASSQGLLGTGEGGNTIYF
TRBJ1-1	.	TRBV5-6	.	TGTGCCAGCAGCTACCCGGGACAACCGAACACTGAAGCTTTCTTT	CASSYPGQPNTEAFF
TRBJ2-7	.	TRBV5-1	TRBD1	TGCGCCAGCAGCTTCGGACAGGGGATCTCCTACGAGCAGTACTTC	CASSFGQGISYEQYF
TRBJ2-7	.	TRBV4-1	TRBD2	TGCGCCAGCAGCCAAGGGAGGGTACTAGCGGGAGTACTCCTCTACGAGCAGTACTTC	CASSQGRVLAGVLLYEQYF
TRBJ2-3	.	TRBV19	.	TGTGCCAGTAGTATTAGCGGCAGAAGCACAGATACGCAGTATTTT	CASSISGRSTDTQYF
TRBJ1-5	.	TRBV12-3/TRBV12-4	.	TGTGCCAGCAGTTCCGGGGCCTCGGGGGCCCAGCATTTT	CASSSGASGAQHF
TRBJ1-4	.	TRBV2	.	TGTGCCAGCGTGGACTCTAATAATGAAAAACTGTTTTTT	CASVDSNNEKLFF
TRBJ2-7	.	TRBV7-6	.	TGTGCCAGCAGCTTAACGCAGGCCGGGGATTACGAGCAGTACTTC	CASSLTQAGDYEQYF
TRBJ1-4	.	TRBV3-1/TRBV3-2	.	TGTGCCAGCAGCCTTAGGGGGGGGGATAATGAAAAACTGTTTTTT	CASSLRGGDNEKLFF
TRBJ1-4	.	TRBV4-3	.	TGCGCCAGCAGCCAACAGTACCAGGGGAATGAAAAACTGTTTTTT	CASSQQYQGNEKLFF
TRBJ2-3	.	TRBV5-1	TRBD2	TGCGCCAGCAGCTTGACCCACGCGGGGGGCACAGATACGCAGTATTTT	CASSLTHAGGTDTQYF
TRBJ2-7	.	TRBV2	TRBD1	TGTGCCAGCAGCGTAGACAGGGGCGAGCAGTACTTC	CASSVDRGEQYF
TRBJ1-2	few	TRBV24-1	.	TGTGCCACCAGTGATCCCGGCTATGGCTACACCTTC	CATSDPGYGYTF
TRBJ1-3	.	TRBV7-2	TRBD1	TGTGCCAGCAGCTCCCGGGACAGAACAAACACCATATATTTT	CASSSRDRTNTIYF
TRBJ2-7	few	TRBV27	TRBD1	TGTGCCAGCAGACCCTCCCCGGGACAGCACTACGAGCAGTACTTC	CASRPSPGQHYEQYF
TRBJ2-5	.	TRBV28	.	TGTGCCAGCAGTTTTCCGGGGTCCCAAGAGACCCAGTACTTC	CASSFPGSQETQYF
TRBJ2-7	.	TRBV27	TRBD2	TGTGCCAGCAGTTTACTAGCGGGAGGCGAGCAGTACTTC	CASSLLAGGEQYF
TRBJ2-7	.	TRBV5-1	.	TGCGCCAGCAGCGCGGGGACAGCTGTAGGGAACGAGCAGTACTTC	CASSAGTAVGNEQYF
TRBJ2-1	.	TRBV19	.	TGTGCCAGTAGTACGCAGGGGTATGAGCAGTTCTTC	CASSTQGYEQFF
TRBJ2-7	.	TRBV5-1	TRBD1	TGCGCCAGCAGCTGGAGACAGGGGACCTCCTACGAGCAGTACTTC	CASSWRQGTSYEQYF
TRBJ2-5	.	TRBV15	TRBD1	TGTGCCACCTCGACAGGGCCGACTTTCCAAGAGACCCAGTACTTC	CATSTGPTFQETQYF
TRBJ1-4	.	TRBV12-3/TRBV12-4	.	TGTGCCAGCAGCCTCCCGGGGGAAAAACTGTTTTTT	CASSLPGEKLFF
TRBJ1-2	.	TRBV5-8	.	TGTGCCAGCAGCTTGGCCGCGGGCTATGGCTACACCTTC	CASSLAAGYGYTF
TRBJ1-6	.	TRBV7-3	TRBD1	TGTGCCAGCAGCTTAACTCAGGGGGGAAATTCACCCCTCCACTTT	CASSLTQGGNSPLHF
TRBJ1-2	.	TRBV15	.	TGTGCCACCAGCAGAGAGGGGGCAGGGGCGCCTGGCTACACCTTC	CATSREGAGAPGYTF
TRBJ2-3	.	TRBV6-2/TRBV6-3	.	TGTGCCAGCACCCCCCGTGGGGCGGGGCTGGCAGATACGCAGTATTTT	CASTPRGAGLADTQYF
TRBJ1-1	.	TRBV5-4	.	TGTGCCAGCAGCACCTCGGACAGGAACACTGAAGCTTTCTTT	CASSTSDRNTEAFF
TRBJ1-5	once	TRBV19	.	TGTGCCAGTAGTATAAGTGGGCAGGGGTTGCAGCCCCAGCATTTT	CASSISGQGLQPQHF
TRBJ2-7	.	TRBV29-1	.	TGCAGCGGGGGGAGATCCTACGAGCAGTACTTC	CSGGRSYEQYF
TRBJ2-7	.	TRBV28	TRBD2	TGTGCCAGCAGTTTCGCGGCTAGCGGGAGGCGGTACGAGCAGTACTTC	CASSFAASGRRYEQYF
TRBJ2-5	once	TRBV7-2	.	TGTGCCAGCAGCCCCAGGGTTTGGGAGACCCAGTACTTC	CASSPRVWETQYF
TRBJ2-6	.	TRBV7-3	TRBD1	TGTGCCAGCAGCGCCCAGACAGGGGTTACTCCTGGGGCCAACGTCCTGACTTTC	CASSAQTGVTPGANVLTF
TRBJ1-1	.	TRBV7-9	.	TGTGCCAGCAGCTCTGACAGCCGGGCTTTCTTT	CASSSDSRAFF
TRBJ2-7	.	TRBV23-1	.	TGCGCCAGCAGTCAGTCTCGGAGTCCCGAGCAGTACTTC	CASSQSRSPEQYF
TRBJ1-5	.	TRBV9	.	TGTGCCAGCAGCGCCTCGGGGGGGGTGGCTCAGCCCCAGCATTTT	CASSASGGVAQPQHF
TRBJ1-5	.	TRBV12-5	TRBD1	TGTGCTAGTGGTTGGGACAGGGGAGGGCAGCCCCAGCATTTT	CASGWDRGGQPQHF
TRBJ2-1	many	TRBV6-1	TRBD2	TGTGCCAGCAGTGAAGCTAGCGGGGGGGCCTACAATGAGCAGTTCTTC	CASSEASGGAYNEQFF
TRBJ2-3	few	TRBV19	.	TGTGCCAGTAGTATAGGGCCGAGCACAGATACGCAGTATTTT	CASSIGPSTDTQYF
TRBJ2-1	.	TRBV9	TRBD2	TGTGCCAGCAGCGCTAGCGGGGGGCCCTACAATGAGCAGTTCTTC	CASSASGGPYNEQFF
TRBJ2-7	.	TRBV4-3	.	TGCGCCAGCAGCCAAGACATGGGCCCCTACGAGCAGTACTTC	CASSQDMGPYEQYF
TRBJ2-7	.	TRBV9	.	TGTGCCAGCAGCGTAGCTCCCGGGGCCTACGAGCAGTACTTC	CASSVAPGAYEQYF
TRBJ2-1	.	TRBV4-2	.	TGTGCCAGCAGCCAAGGTCCGTTCTCCGTAGACTACAATGAGCAGTTCTTC	CASSQGPFSVDYNEQFF
TRBJ1-1	.	TRBV21-1	.	TGTGCCAGCAGCAAAAGCCCACAGGGCCTTCGGGGAGCTTTCTTT	CASSKSPQGLRGAFF
TRBJ2-7	once	TRBV4-1	.	TGCGCCAGCAGCCACCCGGGGTCCTACGAGCAGTACTTC	CASSHPGSYEQYF